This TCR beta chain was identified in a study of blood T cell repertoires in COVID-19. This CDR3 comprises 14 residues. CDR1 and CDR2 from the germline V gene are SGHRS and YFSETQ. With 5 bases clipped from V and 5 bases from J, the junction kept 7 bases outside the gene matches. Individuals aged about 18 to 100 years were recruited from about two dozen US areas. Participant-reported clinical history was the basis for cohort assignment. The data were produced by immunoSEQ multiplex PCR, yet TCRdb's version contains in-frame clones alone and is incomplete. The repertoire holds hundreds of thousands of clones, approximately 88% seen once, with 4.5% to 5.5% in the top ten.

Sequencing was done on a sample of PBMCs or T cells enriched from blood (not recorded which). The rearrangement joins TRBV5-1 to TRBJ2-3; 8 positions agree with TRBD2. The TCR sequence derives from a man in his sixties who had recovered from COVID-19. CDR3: CASSSGEMGDTQYF. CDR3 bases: TGCGCCAGCAGTAGCGGGGAGATGGGAGATACGCAGTATTTT.